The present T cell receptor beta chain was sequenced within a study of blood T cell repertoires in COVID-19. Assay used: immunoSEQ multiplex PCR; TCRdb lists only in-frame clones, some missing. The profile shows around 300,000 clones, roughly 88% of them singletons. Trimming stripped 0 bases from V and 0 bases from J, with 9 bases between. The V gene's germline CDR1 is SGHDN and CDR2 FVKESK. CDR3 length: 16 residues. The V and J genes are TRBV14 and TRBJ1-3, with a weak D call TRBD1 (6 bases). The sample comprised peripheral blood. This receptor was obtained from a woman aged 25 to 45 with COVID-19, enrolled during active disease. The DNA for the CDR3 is TGTGCCAGCAGCCAAGAGGGCAGGGGCTCTGGAAACACCATATATTTT. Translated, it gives CASSQEGRGSGNTIYF.